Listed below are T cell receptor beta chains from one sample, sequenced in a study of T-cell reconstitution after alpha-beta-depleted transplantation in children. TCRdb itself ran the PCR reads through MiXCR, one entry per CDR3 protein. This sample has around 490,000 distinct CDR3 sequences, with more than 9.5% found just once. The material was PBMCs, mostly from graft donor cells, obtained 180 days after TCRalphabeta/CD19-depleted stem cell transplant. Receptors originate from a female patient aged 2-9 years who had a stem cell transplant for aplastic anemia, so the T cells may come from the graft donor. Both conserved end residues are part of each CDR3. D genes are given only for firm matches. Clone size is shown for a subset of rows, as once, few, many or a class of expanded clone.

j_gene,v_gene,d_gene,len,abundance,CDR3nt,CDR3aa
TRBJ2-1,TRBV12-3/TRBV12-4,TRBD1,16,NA,TGTGCCAGCAGGCCCGACAGGGGGGCATCCTACAATGAGCAGTTCTTC,CASRPDRGASYNEQFF
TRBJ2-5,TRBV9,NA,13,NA,TGTGCCAGCAGCGCCCTCGGCAGGGAGACCAAGTACTTC,CASSALGRETKYF
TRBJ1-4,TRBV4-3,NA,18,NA,TGCGCCAGCAGCCAAGACTGGATGGGGATCAGGGCTAATGAAAAACTGTTTTTT,CASSQDWMGIRANEKLFF
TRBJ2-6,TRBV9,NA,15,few,TGTGCCAGCAGCGTAGCTTCCTCTGGGGCCAACGTCCTGACTTTC,CASSVASSGANVLTF
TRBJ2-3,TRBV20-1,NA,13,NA,TGCAGTGCTAGTAGTCGACTCACAGATACGCAGTATTTT,CSASSRLTDTQYF
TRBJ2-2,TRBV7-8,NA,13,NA,TGTGCCAGCAGCCCCGGGACCACCGGGGAGCTGTTTTTT,CASSPGTTGELFF
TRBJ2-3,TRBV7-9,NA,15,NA,TGTGCCAGCAGCTTAGTCGGGACTCATACAGATACGCAGTATTTT,CASSLVGTHTDTQYF
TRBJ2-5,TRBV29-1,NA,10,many,TGCAGCGTTGAAGGAGGGACCCAGTACTTC,CSVEGGTQYF
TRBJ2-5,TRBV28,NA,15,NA,TGTGCCAGCAGTTCCCCTAGACGGGAAGAAAAGACCCAGTACTTC,CASSSPRREEKTQYF
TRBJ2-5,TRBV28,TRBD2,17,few,TGTGCCAGCAGTAAAGGACTAGCGGGAGGGTGGGGCGAGACCCAGTACTTC,CASSKGLAGGWGETQYF
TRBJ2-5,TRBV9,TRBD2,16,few,TGTGCCAGCAGCGTTACGACTAGCGGGACTCAAGAGACCCAGTACTTC,CASSVTTSGTQETQYF
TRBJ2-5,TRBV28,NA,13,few,TGTGCCAGCAACCCGTGGACAGAAGAGACCCAGTACTTC,CASNPWTEETQYF
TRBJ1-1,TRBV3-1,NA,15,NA,TGTGCCAGCAGCCAAGGTAGAGGGAGGAACACTGAAGCTTTCTTT,CASSQGRGRNTEAFF
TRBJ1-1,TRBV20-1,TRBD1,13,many,TGCAGTGCTGCCGTGTACAGGGGTACTGAAGCTTTCTTT,CSAAVYRGTEAFF
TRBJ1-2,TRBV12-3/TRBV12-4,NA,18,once,TGTGCCAGCAGTTTTAGGCAACTATCAAGGCGCTCTAACTATGGCTACACCTTC,CASSFRQLSRRSNYGYTF
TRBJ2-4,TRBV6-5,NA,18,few,TGTGCCAGCAGTTACTCGTTCCGGGAGAGTTTAGCCAAAAACATTCAGTACTTC,CASSYSFRESLAKNIQYF
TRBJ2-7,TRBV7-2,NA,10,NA,TGTGCCGACGGGGCCAACGAGCAGTACTTC,CADGANEQYF
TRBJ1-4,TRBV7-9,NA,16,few,TGTGCCAGCAGCTCCAAAGTCCCCGCCCCTAATGAAAAACTGTTTTTT,CASSSKVPAPNEKLFF
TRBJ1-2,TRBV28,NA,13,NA,TGTGCCAGCAGTTTAGGGACAATCTATGGCTACACCTTC,CASSLGTIYGYTF
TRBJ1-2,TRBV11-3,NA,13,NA,TGTGCCAGCAGCAACAGCCGGGACATCGGCTACACCTTC,CASSNSRDIGYTF
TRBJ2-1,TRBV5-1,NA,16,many,TGCGCCAGCAGCTCTCCTAGGCCGACTTTTTACAATGAGCAGTTCTTC,CASSSPRPTFYNEQFF
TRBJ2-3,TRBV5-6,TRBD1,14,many,TGTGCCAGCAGCCCATGGACAGGTCCAGATACGCAGTATTTT,CASSPWTGPDTQYF
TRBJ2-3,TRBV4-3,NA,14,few,TGCGCCAGCAGTCCCGCTAGCCGGTCAGATACGCAGTATTTT,CASSPASRSDTQYF
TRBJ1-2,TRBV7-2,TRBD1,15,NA,TGTGCCAGCAGCTACCGGACAGGGGGAGGCTATGGCTACACCTTC,CASSYRTGGGYGYTF
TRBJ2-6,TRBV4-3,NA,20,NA,TGCGCCAGCAGCCAAGACGACAGGTTAACAACGAGCTCTGGGGCCAACGTCCTGACTTTC,CASSQDDRLTTSSGANVLTF
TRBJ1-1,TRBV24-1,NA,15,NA,TGTGCCACCAGTGACTCCGGGCACAAGAACACTGAAGCTTTCTTT,CATSDSGHKNTEAFF
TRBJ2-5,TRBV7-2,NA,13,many,TGTGCCAGCAGCTCGGCGTTAGGGGAGACCCAGTACTTC,CASSSALGETQYF
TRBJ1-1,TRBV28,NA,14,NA,TGTGCCAGCAGTTCTGGGGGGGGGAACACTGAAGCTTTCTTT,CASSSGGGNTEAFF
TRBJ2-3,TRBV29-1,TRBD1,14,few,TGCAGCGTTGGAGGGGGCGCCGGCACAGATACGCAGTATTTT,CSVGGGAGTDTQYF
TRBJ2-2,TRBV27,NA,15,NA,TGTGCCAGCAGTCTCAACCGTCGTTTATGGGGGGAGCTGTTTTTT,CASSLNRRLWGELFF
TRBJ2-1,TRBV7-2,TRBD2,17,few,TGTGCCAGCAGCTCCCAAGTACTAGCGGGAGGGTACAATGAGCAGTTCTTC,CASSSQVLAGGYNEQFF
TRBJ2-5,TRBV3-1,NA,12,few,TGTGCCAGCAGCCAATTGTTGGAGACCCAGTACTTC,CASSQLLETQYF
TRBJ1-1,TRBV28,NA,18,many,TGTGCCAGCAGTCCAACAGGAAAACTCCTTATTTTGAACACTGAAGCTTTCTTT,CASSPTGKLLILNTEAFF
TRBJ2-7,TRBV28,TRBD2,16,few,TGTGCCAGCAGTCCCGGAGCGGGGTTGATCTCCTACGAGCAGTACTTC,CASSPGAGLISYEQYF
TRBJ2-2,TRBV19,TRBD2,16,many,TGTGCCAGTAGTATAGTTCCGGGAGGCGTCACCGGGGAGCTGTTTTTT,CASSIVPGGVTGELFF
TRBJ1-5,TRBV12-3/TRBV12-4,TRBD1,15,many,TGTGCCAGCAGTTTAGTACAGGGGCCCAATCAGCCCCAGCATTTT,CASSLVQGPNQPQHF
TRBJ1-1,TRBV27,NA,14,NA,TGTGCCAGCAGTTTATACGATGCGGGGACTGAAGCTTTCTTT,CASSLYDAGTEAFF
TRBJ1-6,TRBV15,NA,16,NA,TGTGCCACCAGCAGAGATCCTGCAGGGCCTAATTCACCCCTCCACTTT,CATSRDPAGPNSPLHF
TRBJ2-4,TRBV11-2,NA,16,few,TGTGCCAGCAGCTTAACCAAGAGGACTTATTATGACATTCAGTACTTC,CASSLTKRTYYDIQYF
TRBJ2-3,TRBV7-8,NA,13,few,TGTGCCAGCAGCCCCGGGCCTGCGGGTACGCAGTATTTT,CASSPGPAGTQYF
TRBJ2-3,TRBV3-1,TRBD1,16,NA,TGTGCCAGCAGCCAAGAGAGGGACAGTTCCACAGATACGCAGTATTTT,CASSQERDSSTDTQYF
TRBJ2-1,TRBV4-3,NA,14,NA,TGCGCCAGCAGTTACTCCTCGCTAGACAATGAGCAGTTCTTC,CASSYSSLDNEQFF
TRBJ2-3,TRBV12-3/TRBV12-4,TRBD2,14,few,TGTGCCAGCAGTACAACCGGGACTATGGATACGCAGTATTTT,CASSTTGTMDTQYF
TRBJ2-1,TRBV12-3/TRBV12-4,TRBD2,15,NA,TGTGCCAGCAGTCAAGGGGCAGCGGGAGGGAATGAGCAGTTCTTC,CASSQGAAGGNEQFF
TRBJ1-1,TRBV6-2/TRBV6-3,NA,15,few,TGTGCCAGCAGTCACCAGAACAGGCGGGTGCTTGAAGCTTTCTTT,CASSHQNRRVLEAFF
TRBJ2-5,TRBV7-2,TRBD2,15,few,TGTGCCAGCAGCTTAGCCCTAGCGGATCAAGAGACCCAGTACTTC,CASSLALADQETQYF
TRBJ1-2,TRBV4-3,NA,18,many,TGCGCCAGCAGCCTCTCCGGGACCCTCAGTGGCACTAACTATGGCTACACCTTC,CASSLSGTLSGTNYGYTF
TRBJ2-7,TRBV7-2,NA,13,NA,TGTGCCAGCAGCTTAGTCGGTAGGGGCGAGCAGTACTTC,CASSLVGRGEQYF
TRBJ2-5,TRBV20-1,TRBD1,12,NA,TGCAGCTTCACAGGGGGAAAAGAGACCCAGTACTTC,CSFTGGKETQYF
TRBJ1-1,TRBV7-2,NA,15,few,TGTGCCAGCACTAGACGGCAGGGTTTGAACACTGAAGCTTTCTTT,CASTRRQGLNTEAFF
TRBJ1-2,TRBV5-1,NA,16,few,TGCGCCAGCAGCTTGGCCAAGGAGGGCCGGGACTATGGCTACACCTTC,CASSLAKEGRDYGYTF
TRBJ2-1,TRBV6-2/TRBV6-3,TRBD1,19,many,TGTGCCAGCAGTTACCCGGTCCCGGGACAGGGAGCTATTAACAATGAGCAGTTCTTC,CASSYPVPGQGAINNEQFF
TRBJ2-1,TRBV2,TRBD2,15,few,TGTGCCAGGGGCAGGCGGGAGGGCATCCACAATGAGCAGTTCTTC,CARGRREGIHNEQFF
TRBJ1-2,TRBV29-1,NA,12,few,TGCAGCGTTGAGGCCAGCCTCTATGGCTACACCTTC,CSVEASLYGYTF